This T cell receptor (beta chain) appears in the sequencing data of a study of blood T cell repertoires in COVID-19. At the level of the study: Acute-phase and convalescent COVID-19 samples originated in the United States, Italy and Spain. From T cells, B-cell-depleted T cells, or PBMCs came the material, which was cDNA or gDNA.

Method: immunoSEQ multiplex PCR; TCRdb's copy keeps in-frame clones and lacks some. The sample records 250,000 to 350,000 clones, around 89% being singletons. The TCR was taken from a man aged 30 to 39 with acute or convalescent COVID-19. Material for sequencing was peripheral blood.

CDR3 amino acids: CAWSRAGGLYEQYF. CDR3 in DNA: TGTGCCTGGAGTCGGGCAGGGGGCCTCTACGAGCAGTACTTC. The chain is built from TRBV30 and TRBJ2-7; 8 bases are a match to TRBD1. Germline loops: CDR1 GTSNPN, CDR2 SVGIG (reference sequence). The trim removed 2 bases at V and 3 bases at J, leaving 6 bases unmatched. This CDR3 region has 14 residues.